The clone carrying this TCR beta chain was seen many times. From the RT-PCR reads, TCRdb called clonotypes with MiXCR, one entry per CDR3 protein. Counted here are fewer than 800,000 distinct CDR3 sequences, around 16% occurring once; the ten biggest clones make up 11%. CDR3 length: 14 residues. Trimming left V 5 bases short and J 0 bases short, with 10 bases between. The germline CDR1 and CDR2 sequences are KGHDR and SFDVKD. These data belong to a study of response to subunit inactivated influenza vaccine. This chain uses TRBV24-1 with TRBJ2-7, with D perhaps TRBD1 (5 bases). This specimen was PBMCs from blood, taken less than 13 days after vaccination. The sequence derives from a man aged 50-60 years who received an inactivated influenza vaccine. CDR3 region: CATSGGANSYEQYF. The CDR3 DNA reads as TGTGCCACCAGTGGTGGGGCCAACTCCTACGAGCAGTACTTC.